These T cell receptor beta chains were read from a single sample in a study of blood T cell repertoires in COVID-19. Only in-frame clones appear in the TCRdb table, and some are missing; sequencing was by immunoSEQ multiplex PCR. The sample yields 50,000 to 65,000 clones, 65% to 90% seen once. Sequenced: peripheral blood. The receptors derive from a man aged 40-49 years with acute or convalescent COVID-19. CDR3s include the opening cysteine and the closing phenylalanine or tryptophan. Fields, in order: D gene, J gene, V gene, clone size, CDR3 DNA, CDR3 protein. The D gene is left open where the match is weak. Size tells how often a clone was seen (once, few, many) or the class of an expanded clone, and some rows leave it out.

>-|TRBJ2-5|TRBV12-2|once
TGTGCAAGTCGCTTGCCCCTGGTACGGGCGGGGTCTACCAAAGAGACCCAGTACTTC
CASRLPLVRAGSTKETQYF
>-|TRBJ1-2|TRBV7-8|-
TGTGCCAGCAGCCCCACAAGGGGGGGGTCTAATGGCTACACCTTC
CASSPTRGGSNGYTF
>TRBD1|TRBJ1-1|TRBV28|-
TGTGCCAGCAGTCCGAGGGGACAGGGGCCATCCGAAGCTTTCTTT
CASSPRGQGPSEAFF
>-|TRBJ2-2|TRBV6-5|-
TGTGCCAGCTGTCGCGGAGAGACCGGGGAGCTGTTTTTT
CASCRGETGELFF
>TRBD1|TRBJ2-1|TRBV5-4|-
TGTGCCAGCAGTGATGTAACCGGGACAGGCAACAATGAGCAGTTCTTC
CASSDVTGTGNNEQFF
>TRBD1|TRBJ2-1|TRBV5-4|-
TGTGCCAGCAGCTTACAGGGGGGAGATGAGCAGTTCTTC
CASSLQGGDEQFF
>TRBD1|TRBJ1-4|TRBV14|-
TGTGCCAGCAGCCAGGCCGGGACAGGCGAAAAACTGTTTTTT
CASSQAGTGEKLFF
>-|TRBJ1-1|TRBV9|-
TGTGCCAGCAGCCCCGGACTAACTGGCACTGAAGCTTTCTTT
CASSPGLTGTEAFF
>-|TRBJ1-2|TRBV5-6|-
TGTGCCAGCAGCTTAAACAGATTCTATGGCTACACCTTC
CASSLNRFYGYTF
>-|TRBJ1-6|TRBV11-2|-
TGTGCCAGCAGCTTAGGGGCAAGTTATAATTCACCCCTCCACTTT
CASSLGASYNSPLHF
>TRBD2|TRBJ2-1|TRBV24-1|-
TGTGCCACCAGTGATGGGGTAGCGGGATCGTACAATGAGCAGTTCTTC
CATSDGVAGSYNEQFF
>-|TRBJ2-5|TRBV6-2/TRBV6-3|-
TGTGCCAGCAGTTCGCCGACTAGACGGGAGACCCAGTACTTC
CASSSPTRRETQYF
>-|TRBJ1-6|TRBV4-1|-
TGCGCCAGCAGCCAAGAGGGTTTGGAGAATTCACCCCTCCACTTT
CASSQEGLENSPLHF
>-|TRBJ2-2|TRBV9|-
TGTGCCAGCAGCCCCCGGGTAATCGGGGAGCTGTTTTTT
CASSPRVIGELFF
>TRBD2|TRBJ2-3|TRBV27|-
TGTGCCAGCAGTCGCGGACTAGCGGGGGGGGATTGGAGGTCCACAGATACGCAGTATTTT
CASSRGLAGGDWRSTDTQYF
>TRBD2|TRBJ2-5|TRBV6-5|-
TGTGCCAGCAGTTCCCTAGCGGGCCCCCAAGAGACCCAGTACTTC
CASSSLAGPQETQYF
>-|TRBJ1-1|TRBV7-3|-
TGTGCCAGCAGCCGCAGGGCAGACACTGAAGCTTTCTTT
CASSRRADTEAFF
>TRBD2|TRBJ2-2|TRBV30|-
TGTGCCTGGATCGGACTAGCGGGGGCCAATCGGGGCGGGGAGCTGTTTTTT
CAWIGLAGANRGGELFF
>-|TRBJ1-2|TRBV6-5|few
TGTGCCAGCACCATGGGCGGGAAAGGGGACTATGGCTACACCTTC
CASTMGGKGDYGYTF
>TRBD2|TRBJ2-7|TRBV7-9|-
TGTGCCAGCAGCTGGGGTAGCGGGGGTTACGAGCAGTACTTC
CASSWGSGGYEQYF
>TRBD1|TRBJ1-5|TRBV5-6|-
TGTGCCAGCAGCTTGGGGTGGGACAGAAATCAGCCCCAGCATTTT
CASSLGWDRNQPQHF
>-|TRBJ2-3|TRBV3-1/TRBV3-2|-
TGTGCCAGCAGCCAAGGACATAGGGGTTCGACGGGGGACACGCAGTATTTT
CASSQGHRGSTGDTQYF
>-|TRBJ1-4|TRBV21-1|-
TGTGCCAGCAGCAGACCATGGGACAGATTAATGAAAAAGCTGTTTTTT
CASSRPWDRLMKKLFF
>-|TRBJ2-2|TRBV11-2|-
TGTGCCAGCAGCCTCGACAGTTACACCGGGGAGCTGTTTTTT
CASSLDSYTGELFF
>TRBD1|TRBJ1-1|TRBV6-5|-
TGTGCCAGCAGTTACCCCAGTCTGACAGGGATTGAAGCTTTCTTT
CASSYPSLTGIEAFF
>-|TRBJ2-3|TRBV24-1|-
TGTGCCACCAGTGATTCAGGACTAAGCACAGATACGCAGTATTTT
CATSDSGLSTDTQYF
>-|TRBJ1-6|TRBV4-1|-
TGCGCCAGCAGCCAGGGAGGGGGTTCACCCCTCCACTTT
CASSQGGGSPLHF
>TRBD2|TRBJ2-3|TRBV20-1|-
TGCAGTGCTAGTTTGACTAGCGCAATCACAGATACGCAGTATTTT
CSASLTSAITDTQYF
>TRBD1|TRBJ1-1|TRBV6-5|-
TGTGCCAGCACAGGGGGTCCCACTGAAGCTTTCTTT
CASTGGPTEAFF
>-|TRBJ1-2|TRBV23-1|-
TGCGCCAGCAGTCAACCGCGGAGGGAGGACTATGGCTACACCTTC
CASSQPRREDYGYTF
>TRBD1|TRBJ1-1|TRBV5-1|-
TGCGCCAGCAGCTTGTTCGGGACAGGGAAAGTCGGCGTGAACACTGAAGCTTTCTTT
CASSLFGTGKVGVNTEAFF
>TRBD1|TRBJ2-7|TRBV18|-
TGTGCCAGCTCCACAGGGGCCGGACAGGCCTACGAGCAGTACTTC
CASSTGAGQAYEQYF
>TRBD1|TRBJ2-1|TRBV28|-
TGTGCCAGCAGTGGGCGGGGACAGGGGGCGAATGAGCAGTTCTTC
CASSGRGQGANEQFF
>-|TRBJ1-4|TRBV2|-
TGTGCCAGCAGCCAAAACGGGGGGCTAGCTAATGAAAAACTGTTTTTT
CASSQNGGLANEKLFF
>-|TRBJ1-5|TRBV25-1|once
TGTGCCAGCAGTGAGGGGGGTGGGGGATGGAGCAATCAGCCCCAGCATTTT
CASSEGGGGWSNQPQHF
>-|TRBJ1-2|TRBV7-2|-
TGTGCCAGCAGCCGTAGTCGTGGCTACACCTTC
CASSRSRGYTF
>-|TRBJ1-3|TRBV5-1|-
TGCGCCAGCCGAACCGCCTTAAGCGCTGGAAACACCATATATTTT
CASRTALSAGNTIYF
>TRBD2|TRBJ2-1|TRBV19|-
TGTGCCAGTAGTATCGGGGGGATCGCGGGTAGCTCCTACAATGAGCAGTTCTTC
CASSIGGIAGSSYNEQFF
>TRBD1|TRBJ1-1|TRBV9|-
TGTGCCAGCAGCCCTGCCTGGGACAGGACTGAAGCTTTCTTT
CASSPAWDRTEAFF
>-|TRBJ1-1|TRBV3-1/TRBV3-2|-
TGTGCCAGCAGCCTCCGCTCCAGGGGCCCCGGTAAGAGAGCTTTCTTT
CASSLRSRGPGKRAFF
>-|TRBJ1-2|TRBV11-3|-
TGTGCCAGCAGCTTAGACACAGGTTCGAGGGGCTACACCTTC
CASSLDTGSRGYTF
>-|TRBJ1-3|TRBV19|once
TGTGCCAGTAGTTTAACCGGGACATCCCTCTCTGGAAACACCATATATTTT
CASSLTGTSLSGNTIYF
>TRBD1|TRBJ1-5|TRBV27|-
TGTGCCAGCAGACCCGCACAGGGGGCAAATCAGCCCCAGCATTTT
CASRPAQGANQPQHF
>-|TRBJ2-5|TRBV3-1/TRBV3-2|-
TGTGCCAGCAGCCGGGACACCCGGACCCAGTACTTC
CASSRDTRTQYF
>TRBD1|TRBJ2-7|TRBV5-5|-
TGTGCCAGCAGCATGACAGGGGGCCTCTCCTACGAGCAGTACTTC
CASSMTGGLSYEQYF
>TRBD2|TRBJ2-5|TRBV5-1|-
TGCGCCAGCAGCTTGGCACTAGCGAGGCAAGAGACCCAGTACTTC
CASSLALARQETQYF
>TRBD2|TRBJ2-1|TRBV2|-
TGTGCCAGCAGTGGGCGGCTAGCGGGGGGCGTTAGCTCCTACAATGAGCAGTTCTTC
CASSGRLAGGVSSYNEQFF
>-|TRBJ1-5|TRBV3-1/TRBV3-2|-
TGTGCCAGCAGCCAAGTTTTGCAGGGTTATAGCAATCAGCCCCAGCATTTT
CASSQVLQGYSNQPQHF
>-|TRBJ2-7|TRBV9|-
TGTGCCAGCAGCGTAGTGCCAACTCGGGAGCAGTACTTC
CASSVVPTREQYF
>-|TRBJ2-4|TRBV19|once
TGTGCCAGTAGTTCGGGGGGCCAATACATTCAGTACTTC
CASSSGGQYIQYF
>TRBD1|TRBJ2-7|TRBV19|few
TGTGCCAGTAGTATTCTAGGACAGGGATCCTACGAGCAGTACTTC
CASSILGQGSYEQYF
>TRBD1|TRBJ1-2|TRBV4-2|-
TGTGCCAGCAGCCAGCCCGGACAGGGGGCTAATGGCTACACCTTC
CASSQPGQGANGYTF
>-|TRBJ2-1|TRBV11-3|-
TGTGCCAGCAGCCCTTATATGGGCGATGAGCAGTTCTTC
CASSPYMGDEQFF
>-|TRBJ1-2|TRBV11-2|-
TGTGCCAGCAGCTCCGGGGGGCAGGACAACTATGGCTACACCTTC
CASSSGGQDNYGYTF
>TRBD1|TRBJ1-3|TRBV5-1|-
TGCGCCAGCAGTCTGGACAGGCTGGGAAACACCATATATTTT
CASSLDRLGNTIYF